This T cell receptor beta chain was found in a study of blood T cell repertoires in COVID-19. Background on the study: Sites in the United States, Italy and Spain provided acute and convalescent COVID-19 samples. T cells, B-cell-depleted T cells, or PBMCs provided the cDNA or gDNA that served as material.

Deletions cut 3 bases from V and 4 bases from J, with 7 bases between. The CDR3 totals 13 residues. CDR1 is SGHTA, CDR2 FQGTGA, per germline. Authors' methods: Estimation of nucleated cell counts was performed using reference gene primer amplification. Sequencing was performed with immunoSEQ multiplex PCR; in TCRdb, only in-frame clones are kept and a portion is missing. V and J calls and clone size follow that table, whereas D and trimming were derived from the DNA. The sample lists around 180,000 clones; more than 75% were seen once. This clone was counted a single time. The source of this sequence is a middle-aged man with active or convalescent COVID-19. This chain links TRBV7-3 with TRBJ2-1; perhaps TRBD1 as D (5 bases). The sequenced sample was peripheral blood. The CDR3 nucleotides read TGTGCCAGCAGCTTGACAGATTACAATGAGCAGTTCTTC. Translated, it gives CASSLTDYNEQFF.